Listed below are T cell receptor beta chains from one sample, sequenced in a study of cytomegalovirus exposure and HLA in healthy donors. TCRdb's copy holds only in-frame clones and misses some; the assay was immunoSEQ multiplex PCR. The table shows over 150,000 clones, with about three quarters occurring only once. Source material: PBMCs. Receptors originate from a young woman in good health and CMV-seronegative. The CDR3 runs from the conserved cysteine through the conserved F or W. A D gene is named only where the DNA matches it firmly. The size entry is marked missing in some rows and otherwise reads once, few, many or a size class.

clone_size: once; v_call: TRBV2; j_call: TRBJ1-1; d_call: TRBD1; cdr3_nt: TGTGCCAGCAGTGGACAGGGATTGAACACTGAAGCTTTCTTT; cdr3_aa: CASSGQGLNTEAFF
clone_size: -; v_call: TRBV19; j_call: TRBJ2-1; d_call: TRBD1; cdr3_nt: TGTGCCAGTACGGGACAGGGTTCCTTCAATGAGCAGTTCTTC; cdr3_aa: CASTGQGSFNEQFF
clone_size: few; v_call: TRBV5-4; j_call: TRBJ2-2; d_call: -; cdr3_nt: TGTGCCAGCAGCTTTCCGACAGGTGGGGAGCTGTTTTTT; cdr3_aa: CASSFPTGGELFF
clone_size: -; v_call: TRBV27; j_call: TRBJ2-1; d_call: -; cdr3_nt: TGTGCCACCTCGAGGAGTTTTAGCCACAATGAGCAGTTCTTC; cdr3_aa: CATSRSFSHNEQFF
clone_size: -; v_call: TRBV19; j_call: TRBJ1-3; d_call: TRBD1; cdr3_nt: TGTGCCGTAATCCCCCACGGGGACAGATCTGGAAACACCATATATTTT; cdr3_aa: CAVIPHGDRSGNTIYF
clone_size: -; v_call: TRBV9; j_call: TRBJ1-3; d_call: -; cdr3_nt: TGTGCCAGCAGCGAGCCCGGGAACACCATATATTTT; cdr3_aa: CASSEPGNTIYF
clone_size: -; v_call: TRBV9; j_call: TRBJ2-1; d_call: TRBD2; cdr3_nt: TGTGCCAGCAGCGGTCGGACTAGCGGGGGGAATGAGCAGTTCTTC; cdr3_aa: CASSGRTSGGNEQFF
clone_size: -; v_call: TRBV11-3; j_call: TRBJ2-7; d_call: TRBD1; cdr3_nt: TGTGCCAGCAGCACAGGGACAGGGGGAACCTACGAGCAGTACTTC; cdr3_aa: CASSTGTGGTYEQYF
clone_size: -; v_call: TRBV9; j_call: TRBJ1-5; d_call: -; cdr3_nt: TGTGCCAGCAGCGCCGGAGATTATAGCAATCAGCCCCAGCATTTT; cdr3_aa: CASSAGDYSNQPQHF
clone_size: -; v_call: TRBV15; j_call: TRBJ1-5; d_call: -; cdr3_nt: TGTGCCACCAGCAGGGGCCAGTACGGCAATCAGCCCCAGCATTTT; cdr3_aa: CATSRGQYGNQPQHF
clone_size: -; v_call: TRBV5-6; j_call: TRBJ2-1; d_call: TRBD1; cdr3_nt: TGTGCCAGCAGCCCCGCTCTGGACAGGGTGACCTACAATGAGCAGTTCTTC; cdr3_aa: CASSPALDRVTYNEQFF
clone_size: few; v_call: TRBV7-9; j_call: TRBJ2-7; d_call: -; cdr3_nt: TGTGCCAGCAGCTTAGTGTACTCCCCGGGGGAGCAGTACTTC; cdr3_aa: CASSLVYSPGEQYF
clone_size: -; v_call: TRBV4-1; j_call: TRBJ1-5; d_call: -; cdr3_nt: TGCGCCAGCAACCAGTTCGGAGAGCCCCAGCATTTT; cdr3_aa: CASNQFGEPQHF
clone_size: -; v_call: TRBV7-2; j_call: TRBJ2-5; d_call: TRBD1; cdr3_nt: TGTGCCAGCAGCTTAGACAGGGGGCTTGAGACCCAGTACTTC; cdr3_aa: CASSLDRGLETQYF
clone_size: -; v_call: TRBV7-6; j_call: TRBJ2-7; d_call: TRBD1; cdr3_nt: TGTGCCAGCAGCAAGCCCGACAGGGCCCACGAGCAGTACTTC; cdr3_aa: CASSKPDRAHEQYF